The sequence of this TCR beta chain was determined in a study of blood T cell repertoires in COVID-19. Turning to the study itself: Some COVID-19 samples were acute and others convalescent; all came from the United States, Italy and Spain. The cDNA or gDNA used as material had been derived from T cells, B-cell-depleted T cells, or PBMCs.

As handled by the study authors: Amplification from reference gene primers served as the basis for estimated nucleated cell counts. Produced via immunoSEQ multiplex PCR; TCRdb's table is partial and in-frame only. That table furnishes V, J and clone size, whereas the DNA furnished D and trimming. Of under 300,000 clones in the sample, about 88% are singletons; the top ten hold 3.6%. CDR3 length: 12 amino acids. With 3 bases removed from V and 8 bases from J, the gap between germline ends came to 7 bases. Per germline, CDR1 SGHDN and CDR2 FVKESK. This chain links TRBV14 with TRBJ1-4; D ambiguous. The sequence came from a man younger than 35 with active or convalescent COVID-19. What was sequenced was peripheral blood. CDR3 protein: CASSHYSEKLFF. DNA of the CDR3: TGTGCCAGCAGCCATTATTCCGAAAAACTGTTTTTT.